Presented here are 30 T cell receptor beta chains from one specimen sequenced in a study of T cell changes during pregnancy in multiple sclerosis. Clones were read by immunoSEQ multiplex PCR, and TCRdb kept only the in-frame ones, dropping some. The repertoire holds 80,000 to 100,000 clones, with approximately 90% as singletons. Here the sequenced sample was peripheral blood, taken in the second trimester of pregnancy. These receptor sequences come from a female donor in good health, enrolled as a control in a pregnancy study.

The chain has TRBV6-1 and TRBJ2-2; 10 bases line up with TRBD2. Germline V gives CDR1 MNHNS, CDR2 SASEGT. The V gene end was trimmed by 4 bases and the J gene end by 1 base; junction bases not matched to a gene: 3. This CDR3 comprises 16 residues. CDR3 sequence reads: CASSALAGGNTGELFF. CDR3 nucleotide sequence: TGTGCCAGCAGTGCTTTAGCGGGGGGGAACACCGGGGAGCTGTTTTTT.

This clone appeared a single time. The V call is TRBV4-3, the J call TRBJ2-1; D is perhaps TRBD2 (6 bases). Deletions cut 0 bases from V and 8 bases from J, with 14 bases between. Per the germline V gene, CDR1 is LGHNA and CDR2 is YSLEER. The CDR3 spans 15 residues. The CDR3 coding sequence is TGCGCCAGCAGCCAAGATACGGGAGAAGACGATGAGCAGTTCTTC. As protein: CASSQDTGEDDEQFF.

In this sample, this clone turned up a few times. The J gene is TRBJ1-5, the V gene TRBV5-4; D perhaps matches TRBD1 (5 bases). The germline CDR1 and CDR2 sequences are SGHNT and YYREEE (reference sequence). The ends were cut back, 0 bases at V and 5 bases at J, with 6 bases in the middle. The CDR3 runs to 13 residues. CDR3 nucleotide sequence: TGTGCCAGCAGCTTGGGGGGGGATCAGCCCCAGCATTTT. Protein sequence: CASSLGGDQPQHF.

The rearrangement uses TRBV7-9 and TRBJ2-7; TRBD1 agrees at 10 bases. V lost 5 bases, J lost 6 bases, and 10 bases stayed unmatched. In germline, CDR1 is SEHNR, CDR2 FQNEAQ (reference sequence). This CDR3 spans 15 amino acids. DNA for the CDR3: TGTGCCAGCAGCCGGGGGACAGGGGCCAGTTCCGAGCAGTACTTC. As protein: CASSRGTGASSEQYF. Based on the CDR3 plus reference TRBV7-9 and TRBJ2-7, the full variable domain is DTGVSQNPRHKITKRGQNVTFRCDPISEHNRLYWYRQTLGQGPEFLTYFQNEAQLEKSRLLSDRFSAERPKGSFSTLEIQRTEQGDSAMYLCASSRGTGASSEQYFGPGTRLTVT.

V and J are TRBV9 and TRBJ2-5; D not resolved. The germline gives CDR1 SGDLS, CDR2 YYNGEE. Trimming took off 2 bases at V and 0 bases at J, with 8 bases between the two ends. The CDR3 contains 14 residues. The CDR3 region is CASSVAVNQETQYF. The CDR3 coding sequence is TGTGCCAGCAGCGTCGCAGTCAACCAAGAGACCCAGTACTTC.

The genes are TRBV19 and TRBJ2-7, with D hard to call. This CDR3 contains 11 residues. Germline V gene sequence: CDR1 LNHDA, CDR2 SQIVND (reference sequence). V lost 6 bases and J lost 5, with 8 bases in between. The CDR3 sequence is CASSVGDEQYF. CDR3 in DNA: TGTGCCAGTAGCGTGGGCGACGAGCAGTACTTC.

Only one count was recorded for this clone. V and J are TRBV6-1 and TRBJ1-2, with D maybe TRBD1 (5 bases). The V gene lost 1 base and the J gene lost 3 bases, with 6 bases spanning the gap. The length of the CDR3 is 13 residues. Germline CDR1 reads MNHNS; CDR2 reads SASEGT. CDR3 protein: CASSEGQHYGYTF. The DNA for the CDR3 is TGTGCCAGCAGTGAAGGACAGCACTATGGCTACACCTTC.

This clone has just a few counts. V and J are TRBV4-2 and TRBJ2-3, with D perhaps matching TRBD2 (5 bases). Trimming took 0 bases from V and 4 from J, leaving 14 bases between them. The CDR3 is made up of 16 amino acids. Germline CDR1 reads LGHNA; CDR2 reads YNFKEQ. As DNA, the CDR3 is TGTGCCAGCAGCCAAGATCCCCGGACTGGCGCAGATACGCAGTATTTT. This sequence encodes CASSQDPRTGADTQYF.

In this sample, this clone turned up a few times. The chain joins TRBV19 to TRBJ1-5; D is unclear. V was pared by 2 bases and J by 6 bases, with 8 bases between. The CDR3 covers 13 residues. CDR1 and CDR2 (germline): LNHDA, SQIVND (reference sequence). The CDR3 loop reads CASSIWEGQPQHF. The DNA of the CDR3 is TGTGCCAGTAGTATATGGGAGGGTCAGCCCCAGCATTTT.

The CDR3 loop reads CASSQGTFNEQFF. The CDR3 DNA follows: TGCGCCAGCAGCCAAGGGACTTTCAATGAGCAGTTCTTC. This chain links TRBV4-3 with TRBJ2-1; D might be TRBD2 (5 bases). V lost 1 base and J 6 bases, leaving 7 bases between the germline ends. The germline V gene encodes CDR1 LGHNA and CDR2 YSLEER. CDR3 length: 13 residues.

V and J are TRBV28 and TRBJ1-5; 10 bases are shared with TRBD1. CDR1 and CDR2 from the germline V gene are MDHEN and SYDVKM. Trimming at V came to 11 bases and at J to 7 bases, leaving 11 bases not matched to a gene. This CDR3 region has 14 residues. The CDR3 DNA reads TGTGCCTCCCGGACAGGGGGATGGGGACAGCCCCAGCATTTT. Protein sequence: CASRTGGWGQPQHF.

V gene TRBV27 combines with J gene TRBJ1-2; 9 nucleotides match TRBD1. This CDR3 is built from 13 residues. With 4 bases clipped from V and 6 bases from J, the junction kept 3 bases outside the gene matches. Germline CDR1 MNHEY, CDR2 SMNVEV (reference sequence). The CDR3: CASSWRTGDGYTF. CDR3 DNA: TGTGCCAGCAGTTGGCGGACAGGGGATGGCTACACCTTC.

V gene TRBV6-5 combines with J gene TRBJ2-1, with 7 bases fitting TRBD2. The CDR3 runs 12 residues. V shed 7 bases and J 12 bases; nucleotides not matched to a gene: 9. Per germline, CDR1 MNHEY and CDR2 SVGAGI. This CDR3 is CASTNGASGQFF. CDR3 bases: TGTGCCAGCACCAACGGGGCTAGCGGGCAGTTCTTC.

This clone is a singleton in its sample. This chain uses TRBV6-5 with TRBJ1-5; 7 bases line up with TRBD1. Germline CDR1 reads MNHEY; CDR2 reads SVGAGI. The CDR3 totals 14 residues. The junction had 5 bases not matched to a gene; V was cut back by 6 bases and J by 3 bases. In DNA, the CDR3 is TGTGCCAGCAGAGAACAGGGGCCCAATCAGCCCCAGCATTTT. It encodes CASREQGPNQPQHF.

The chain has TRBV11-1 and TRBJ1-2, with TRBD1 matching 7 bases. V was clipped by 6 bases and J by 2 bases; unmatched bases: 12. This CDR3 is built from 16 residues. CDR1 and CDR2 (germline): SGHAT, FQDESV (reference sequence). The CDR3 loop is CASSWDRPPTNYGYTF. The CDR3 region has the DNA TGTGCCAGCAGTTGGGACAGACCACCTACCAACTATGGCTACACCTTC.

This chain joins TRBV9 and TRBJ2-7, with TRBD1 identical over 7 bases. Germline lookup yields CDR1 SGDLS and CDR2 YYNGEE. This CDR3 is 15 amino acids long. The V and J ends lost 0 bases and 5 bases, in that order; junction bases with no gene match: 8. The CDR3 DNA reads as TGTGCCAGCAGCGTAGGCGTCAGGGGGTTCAACGAGCAGTACTTC. Translation gives CASSVGVRGFNEQYF. The variable domain in full, with the rest retrieved from reference TRBV9 and TRBJ2-7, is DSGVTQTPKHLITATGQRVTLRCSPRSGDLSVYWYQQSLDQGLQFLIQYYNGEERAKGNILERFSAQQFPDLHSELNLSSLELGDSALYFCASSVGVRGFNEQYFGPGTRLTVT.

CDR3 sequence (DNA): TGCGCCAGCATAGTAGGGGGCCCCTGGAATGAGCAGTTCTTC. Its translation: CASIVGGPWNEQFF. The chain couples TRBV10-1 to TRBJ2-1, with TRBD1 matching over 7 bases. The CDR3 has 14 amino acids. CDR1 is WNHNN and CDR2 is SYGVQD in the germline V gene (reference sequence). The V gene end was trimmed by 7 bases and the J gene end by 7 bases; junction bases not matched to a gene: 10.

V and J are TRBV27 and TRBJ2-5; 7 positions agree with TRBD2. The CDR3 spans 16 residues. Looked up from germline, CDR1 is MNHEY and CDR2 is SMNVEV (reference sequence). The trim removed 0 bases at V and 7 bases at J, leaving 11 bases unmatched. CDR3 sequence (DNA): TGTGCCAGCAGTTTATCGGGGGGGTACACCGCGGGGACCCAGTACTTC. Amino acids: CASSLSGGYTAGTQYF.

This chain uses TRBV19 with TRBJ2-5; 10 positions match TRBD2. CDR1 and CDR2 (germline): LNHDA, SQIVND (reference sequence). The ends lost 6 bases at V and 2 bases at J; junction bases unmatched: 6. This CDR3 has 15 amino acids. The CDR3, as DNA: TGTGCCAGTAGCAGGACTAGCGGACCACAAGAGACCCAGTACTTC. As protein: CASSRTSGPQETQYF.

CDR3 protein: CASSFSGSTDTQYF. In DNA form, the CDR3 reads TGCGCCAGCAGCTTCAGCGGGAGCACAGATACGCAGTATTTT. The chain combines TRBV5-1 with TRBJ2-3; possible D gene TRBD2, 6 bases. V gave up 2 bases and J gave up 0 bases, with 7 bases separating them. CDR1 and CDR2 from the germline V gene are SGHRS and YFSETQ. The CDR3 has 14 residues.

V is TRBV4-3 and J is TRBJ1-6, with D possibly being TRBD1 (6 bases). This CDR3 spans 16 amino acids. V was clipped by 0 bases and J by 13 bases, with 19 bases between them. Germline CDR1 reads LGHNA; CDR2 reads YSLEER. In nucleotides, the CDR3 is TGCGCCAGCAGCCAAGATCGGGGGGCCCGCCAGTTCCCCCTCCACTTT. Protein sequence: CASSQDRGARQFPLHF.

Turning to this clone: Other DNA sequences within the sample encode an identical CDR3. CDR3 protein: CASSYRGSGNTIYF. In nucleotides, the CDR3 is TGTGCCAGCAGCTACAGGGGATCTGGAAACACCATATATTTT. V gene TRBV6-5 combines with J gene TRBJ1-3, with 7 bases fitting TRBD1. Germline CDR1 reads MNHEY; CDR2 reads SVGAGI. V lost 6 bases to trimming and J lost 1 base; unmatched junction nucleotides: 3. CDR3 length: 14 residues.

This rearrangement joins TRBV27 to TRBJ1-6, with a weak D call TRBD1 (5 bases). This CDR3 is built from 17 residues. The germline CDR1 and CDR2 sequences are MNHEY and SMNVEV (reference sequence). The V gene lost 3 bases and the J gene lost 0 bases, with 12 bases spanning the gap. DNA for the CDR3: TGTGCCAGCAGTTTTGGGCGGACAAGCTCCTATAATTCACCCCTCCACTTT. Translated, it gives CASSFGRTSSYNSPLHF.

The chain is built from TRBV5-1 and TRBJ2-6, with TRBD2 as a possible D gene (5 bases). Per the germline V gene, CDR1 is SGHRS and CDR2 is YFSETQ. The CDR3 is made up of 16 amino acids. V lost 7 bases to trimming and J lost 0 bases, with 14 bases between them. The CDR3 DNA is TGCGCCAGCTACCAAACGGGGAGCTCTGGGGCCAACGTCCTGACTTTC. Encoded protein: CASYQTGSSGANVLTF. Supplemented by reference TRBV5-1 and TRBJ2-6, the full variable domain reads KAGVTQTPRYLIKTRGQQVTLSCSPISGHRSVSWYQQTPGQGLQFLFEYFSETQRNKGNFPGRFSGRQFSNSRSEMNVSTLELGDSALYLCASYQTGSSGANVLTFGAGSRLTVL.

On this clone itself: This CDR3 is also generated by other DNA sequences in the sample. The chain carries TRBV6-5 and TRBJ1-1; maybe TRBD1 (5 bases). The CDR3 spans 13 residues. Per the germline V gene, CDR1 is MNHEY and CDR2 is SVGAGI. V was clipped by 5 bases and J by 4 bases, with 11 bases between them. This CDR3 is CASSRGGGTEAFF. Here the CDR3 DNA reads TGTGCCAGCAGTAGGGGTGGTGGCACTGAAGCTTTCTTT.

The chain couples TRBV5-8 to TRBJ2-1; TRBD2 matches 9 bases. The CDR3 runs 15 residues. CDR1 is SGHTS and CDR2 is YDEGEE in the germline V gene. Trimming at V came to 1 base and at J to 4 bases, leaving 3 bases not matched to a gene. This chain's CDR3 is CASSLLAGAYNEQFF. As DNA, the CDR3 is TGTGCCAGCAGCTTGTTAGCGGGGGCTTACAATGAGCAGTTCTTC.

The chain has TRBV28 and TRBJ2-5; 10 bases align to TRBD2. Trimming took 3 bases from V and 4 from J; bases not matched to a gene: 11. CDR1 and CDR2 (germline): MDHEN, SYDVKM. The CDR3 is made up of 17 amino acids. CDR3 residues: CASSFFLESSGGETQYF. CDR3 in DNA: TGTGCCAGCAGTTTCTTCTTGGAGTCTAGCGGGGGAGAGACCCAGTACTTC.

This chain connects TRBV10-3 to TRBJ1-6; 7 bases agree with TRBD1. The CDR3 is 14 residues long. Looked up from germline, CDR1 is ENHRY and CDR2 is SYGVKD. With 5 bases clipped from V and 7 bases from J, the junction kept 5 bases outside the gene matches. The chain's CDR3 is CAISPDRANSPLHF. CDR3 sequence (DNA): TGTGCCATCAGTCCAGACAGGGCGAATTCACCCCTCCACTTT.

V usage is TRBV7-2 and J usage is TRBJ1-1; weak D call: TRBD1 (5 bases). Germline loops: CDR1 SGHTA, CDR2 FQGNSA. V gave up 2 bases and J gave up 2 bases, with 18 bases separating them. CDR3 length: 17 amino acids. This chain's CDR3 is CASSLLVPQGGNTEAFF. The CDR3 DNA sequence: TGTGCCAGCAGCTTACTAGTCCCCCAGGGCGGTAACACTGAAGCTTTCTTT.

The J gene is TRBJ2-1, the V gene TRBV11-2; D is unclear. Per the germline V gene, CDR1 is SGHAT and CDR2 is FQNNGV. The CDR3 sequence is 13 residues long. The V end lost 1 base, the J end lost 3 bases, and 4 bases lay between the germline ends. CDR3 DNA: TGTGCCAGCAGCTTAGTCGGCTACAATGAGCAGTTCTTC. It codes for CASSLVGYNEQFF.